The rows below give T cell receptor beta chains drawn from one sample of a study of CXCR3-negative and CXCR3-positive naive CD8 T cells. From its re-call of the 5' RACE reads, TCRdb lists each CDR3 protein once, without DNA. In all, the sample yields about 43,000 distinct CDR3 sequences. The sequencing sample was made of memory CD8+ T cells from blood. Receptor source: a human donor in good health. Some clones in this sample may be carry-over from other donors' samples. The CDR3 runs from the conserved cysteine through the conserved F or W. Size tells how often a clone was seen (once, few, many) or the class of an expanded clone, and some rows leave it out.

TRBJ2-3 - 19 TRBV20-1 CSATKVGTSGGAWTDTQYF
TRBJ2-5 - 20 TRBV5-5 CASSLGTMMTGGGMMETQYF
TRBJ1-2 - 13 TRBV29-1 CSVEPDGTGRDTF
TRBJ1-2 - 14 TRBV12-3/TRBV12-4 CASSFVGPSYGYTF
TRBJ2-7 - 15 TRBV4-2 CASSQDVAGGYEQYF
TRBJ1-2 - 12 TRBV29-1 CSVDEVGYGYTF
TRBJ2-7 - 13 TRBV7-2 CASSLGGSRKQYF
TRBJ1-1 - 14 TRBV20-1 CSARTGTENTEAFF
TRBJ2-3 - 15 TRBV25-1 CASSEGSGHTDTQYF
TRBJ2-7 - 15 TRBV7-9 CASSLEGFKVDEQYF
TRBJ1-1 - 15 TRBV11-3 CASSLAGDLNTEAFF
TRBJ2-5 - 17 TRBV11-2 CASSLGRSSGDQETQYF
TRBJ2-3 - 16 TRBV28 CASSDGLYRFTDTQYF
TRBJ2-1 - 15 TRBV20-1 CSARAPGGSYNEQFF
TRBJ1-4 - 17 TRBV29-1 CSVGQGADEGTNEKLFF
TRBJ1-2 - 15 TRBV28 CASSFAGTANYGYTF
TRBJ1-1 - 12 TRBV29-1 CSVEVLNTEAFF
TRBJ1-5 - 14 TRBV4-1 CASSQEVGGQPQHF
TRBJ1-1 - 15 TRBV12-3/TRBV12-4 CASSFWDRANTEAFF
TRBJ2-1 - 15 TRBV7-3 CASSPFGKGGYEQFF
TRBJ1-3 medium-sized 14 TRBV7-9 CASSGVLSGNTIYF
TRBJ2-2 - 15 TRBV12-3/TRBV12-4 CASRVLRDRYGELFF
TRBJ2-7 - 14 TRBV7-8 CASSPLQGPYEQYF
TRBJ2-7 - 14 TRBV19 CASSIMIQGNEQYF
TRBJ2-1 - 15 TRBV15 CATSKGLDSYNEQFF
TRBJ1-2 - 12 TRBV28 CASSFPPEGYTF
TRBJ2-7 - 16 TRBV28 CASRLTGQGGTAEQYF
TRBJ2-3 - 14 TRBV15 CATSRVTETDTQYF
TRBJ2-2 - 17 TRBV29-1 CSVGGGASFANTGELFF
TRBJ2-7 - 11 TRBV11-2 CASSLRNEQYF
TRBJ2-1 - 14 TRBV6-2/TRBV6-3 CASSTSPEGNEQFF
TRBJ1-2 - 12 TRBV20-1 CSAGDRGNGYTF
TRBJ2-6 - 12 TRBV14 CASSPGANVLTF
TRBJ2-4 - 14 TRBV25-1 CASTGVTAKNIQYF
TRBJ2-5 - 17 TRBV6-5 CASSYLGIGGSQETQYF